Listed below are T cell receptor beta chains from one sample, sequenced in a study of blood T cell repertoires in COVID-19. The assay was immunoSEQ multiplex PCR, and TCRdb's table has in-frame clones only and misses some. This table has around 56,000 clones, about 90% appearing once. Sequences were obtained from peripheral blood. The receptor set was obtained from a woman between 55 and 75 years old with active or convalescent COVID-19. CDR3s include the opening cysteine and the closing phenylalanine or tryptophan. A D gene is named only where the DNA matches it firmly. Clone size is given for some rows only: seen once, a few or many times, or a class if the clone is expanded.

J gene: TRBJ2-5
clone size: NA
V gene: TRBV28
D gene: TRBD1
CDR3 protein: CASSSGTVGIETQYF
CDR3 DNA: TGTGCCAGCAGCTCCGGGACAGTGGGTATCGAGACCCAGTACTTC

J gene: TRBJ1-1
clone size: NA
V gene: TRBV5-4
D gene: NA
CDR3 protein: CASSLATVSNTEAFF
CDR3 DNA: TGTGCCAGCAGCTTGGCCACAGTTTCAAACACTGAAGCTTTCTTT

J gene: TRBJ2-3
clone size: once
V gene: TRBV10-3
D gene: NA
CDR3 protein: CAIRVSRSTDTQYF
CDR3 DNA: TGTGCCATCAGGGTTAGCCGAAGCACAGATACGCAGTATTTT

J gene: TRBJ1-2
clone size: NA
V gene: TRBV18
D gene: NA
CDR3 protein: CASSPTGDWGYTF
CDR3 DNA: TGTGCCAGCTCACCCACGGGGGACTGGGGCTACACCTTC

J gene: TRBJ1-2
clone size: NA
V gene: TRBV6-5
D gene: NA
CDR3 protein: CASSWRQANYGYTF
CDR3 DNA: TGTGCCAGCAGTTGGAGACAGGCTAACTATGGCTACACCTTC

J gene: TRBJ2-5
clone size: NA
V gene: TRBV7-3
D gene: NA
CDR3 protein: CASSLTLQETQYF
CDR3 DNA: TGTGCCAGCAGCTTAACTCTGCAAGAGACCCAGTACTTC

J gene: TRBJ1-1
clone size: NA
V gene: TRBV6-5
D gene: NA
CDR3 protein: CASSMAGRNTEAFF
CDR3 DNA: TGTGCCAGCAGTATGGCAGGGCGGAACACTGAAGCTTTCTTT

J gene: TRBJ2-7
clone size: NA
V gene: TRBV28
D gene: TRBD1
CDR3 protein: CASSSSGTGTYEQYF
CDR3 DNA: TGTGCCAGCAGTTCCTCCGGGACAGGAACCTACGAGCAGTACTTC

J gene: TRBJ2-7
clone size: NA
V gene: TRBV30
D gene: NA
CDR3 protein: CAWAPGDFYEQYF
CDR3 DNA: TGTGCCTGGGCCCCTGGCGACTTCTACGAGCAGTACTTC

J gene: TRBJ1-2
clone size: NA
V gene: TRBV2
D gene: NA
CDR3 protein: CASSLNQKSPYGYTF
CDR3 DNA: TGTGCCAGCAGTTTAAACCAGAAATCACCCTATGGCTACACCTTC

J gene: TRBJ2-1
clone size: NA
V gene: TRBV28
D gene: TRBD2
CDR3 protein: CASSWPTSGQYNEQFF
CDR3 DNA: TGTGCCAGCAGTTGGCCCACTAGCGGTCAATACAATGAGCAGTTCTTC

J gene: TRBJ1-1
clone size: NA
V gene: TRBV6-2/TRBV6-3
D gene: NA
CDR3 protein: CASSYELRTEAFF
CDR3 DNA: TGTGCCAGCAGTTACGAGCTTCGGACTGAAGCTTTCTTT

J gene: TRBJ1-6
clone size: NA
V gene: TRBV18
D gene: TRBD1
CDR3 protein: CASSQDRAVSNSPLHF
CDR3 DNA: TGTGCCAGCTCACAGGACAGGGCCGTCTCTAATTCACCCCTCCACTTT

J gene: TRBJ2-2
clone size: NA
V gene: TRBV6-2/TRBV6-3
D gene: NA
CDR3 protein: CASSYDELRYTGELFF
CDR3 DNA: TGTGCCAGCAGTTACGATGAATTGCGCTACACCGGGGAGCTGTTTTTT

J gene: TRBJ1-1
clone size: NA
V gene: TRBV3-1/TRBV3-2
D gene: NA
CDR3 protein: CASSQDWVGSTTEAFF
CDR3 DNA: TGTGCCAGCAGCCAAGATTGGGTGGGCAGTACCACTGAAGCTTTCTTT

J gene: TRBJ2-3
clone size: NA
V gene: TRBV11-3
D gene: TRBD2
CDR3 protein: CASSDPYSGGNTQYF
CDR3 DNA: TGTGCCAGCAGCGACCCATATAGCGGGGGAAATACGCAGTATTTT

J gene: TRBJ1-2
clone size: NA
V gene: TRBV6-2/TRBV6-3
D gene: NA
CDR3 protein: CASSDIYGYTF
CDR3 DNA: TGTGCCAGCAGCGACATCTATGGCTACACCTTC

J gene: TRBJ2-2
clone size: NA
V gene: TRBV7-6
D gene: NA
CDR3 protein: CASSLAGGTNTGELFF
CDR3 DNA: TGTGCCAGCAGCTTAGCAGGGGGAACGAACACCGGGGAGCTGTTTTTT

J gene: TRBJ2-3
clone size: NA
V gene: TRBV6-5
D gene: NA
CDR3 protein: CASSSGSRTDTQYF
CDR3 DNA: TGTGCCAGCAGCAGCGGGTCCCGCACAGATACGCAGTATTTT

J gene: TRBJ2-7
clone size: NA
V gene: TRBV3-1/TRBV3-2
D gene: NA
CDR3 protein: CASSSGMGDGEQYF
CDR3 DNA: TGTGCCAGCAGCTCGGGGATGGGAGATGGCGAGCAGTACTTC

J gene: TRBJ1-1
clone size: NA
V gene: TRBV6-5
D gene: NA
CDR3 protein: CASSYLGAQGPEAFF
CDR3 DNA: TGTGCCAGCAGTTACCTTGGGGCGCAAGGGCCTGAAGCTTTCTTT

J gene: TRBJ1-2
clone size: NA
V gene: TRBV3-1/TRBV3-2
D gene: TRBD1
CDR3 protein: CASSQRTGGGYTF
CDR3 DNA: TGTGCCAGCAGCCAAAGAACAGGGGGGGGCTACACCTTC

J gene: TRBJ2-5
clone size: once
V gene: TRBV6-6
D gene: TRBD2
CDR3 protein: CASSPTSGGAQETQYF
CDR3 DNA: TGTGCCAGCAGTCCGACTAGCGGGGGGGCCCAAGAGACCCAGTACTTC

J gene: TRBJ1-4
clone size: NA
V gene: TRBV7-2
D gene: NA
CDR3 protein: CASSLSATNEKLFF
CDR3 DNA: TGTGCCAGCAGCTTGAGTGCAACTAATGAAAAACTGTTTTTT

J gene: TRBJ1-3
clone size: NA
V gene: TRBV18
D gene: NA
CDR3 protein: CASSPLGRSGNTIYF
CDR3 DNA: TGTGCCAGCTCACCACTGGGGAGGTCTGGAAACACCATATATTTT

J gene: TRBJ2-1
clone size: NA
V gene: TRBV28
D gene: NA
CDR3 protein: CASGVSRSYNEQFF
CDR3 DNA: TGTGCCAGCGGAGTTTCTCGGTCCTACAATGAGCAGTTCTTC

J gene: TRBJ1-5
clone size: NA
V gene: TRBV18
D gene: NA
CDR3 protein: CASSPPSGGRNQPQHF
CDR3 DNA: TGTGCCAGCTCACCACCCTCGGGGGGTCGGAATCAGCCCCAGCATTTT

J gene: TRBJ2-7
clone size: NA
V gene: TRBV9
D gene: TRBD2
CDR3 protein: CASSVLPTSGRQLLGVEQYF
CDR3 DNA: TGTGCCAGCAGCGTACTCCCGACTAGCGGGAGACAGCTCCTTGGCGTGGAGCAGTACTTC

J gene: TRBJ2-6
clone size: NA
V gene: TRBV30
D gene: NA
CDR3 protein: CAWSVPRPAGANVLTF
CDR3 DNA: TGTGCCTGGAGTGTACCTAGACCCGCTGGGGCCAACGTCCTGACTTTC